This T cell receptor (beta chain) emerged from a study of blood T cell repertoires in COVID-19 (TCRdb year 2020). Looking at the study overall: Samples covering the acute and convalescent phases of COVID-19 were provided by collaborators in the United States, Italy and Spain. The prospective study material was composed of cDNA or gDNA derived from T cells, B-cell-depleted T cells, or PBMCs. Subjects who had been exposed to COVID-19, were actively infected with it, or had recovered from it provided the deeply sampled blood TCRbeta repertoires that made up the dataset. A freely available public database, intended as a resource for researchers studying the immune response to SARS-CoV-2, is where the repertoires were released. Samples were obtained from the ongoing ImmuneRACE study (first 160 participants) and from over a thousand subjects provided by 6 global collaborators. A de-identified subject ID, COVID-19 status, age in years and sex were almost always included in the sample metadata. HLA class I and class II types, where available, came from metadata supplied by the sample provider rather than from assay-based typing.

This clone was observed once. Its recognized antigen is unknown. No clone much larger than this one lies a single base away; base qualities are absent. In the prospective study, participants were roughly 18 to 100 years old, resided in fewer than 25 geographic areas of the United States, and were enrolled through a virtual design. To assign participants to cohorts, the prospective study relied on clinical history that participants themselves reported in a screening survey and a study questionnaire. ImmuneRACE Cohort 3 recovered participants were defined by two consecutive negative NP/OP PCR tests, healthcare professional clearance, or symptom resolution. Each participant in the prospective study had whole blood, serum and a nasopharyngeal or oropharyngeal swab collected by mobile phlebotomists. Prospective study participants could optionally give additional blood draws and questionnaires over a roughly 2-month period. Blood samples from the prospective study were shipped frozen or at room temperature prior to DNA extraction.

The CDR3 sequence holds 13 residues, the cysteine and phenylalanine included. Only CDR3 DNA is held: 39 bases, read in frame from base 1. V sheds 3 bases and J sheds 8 bases, leaving 8 bases between their ends. TCRbeta CDR3 regions were amplified from genomic DNA by means of the immunoSEQ Assay, a bias-controlled multiplex PCR. As for how the authors treated the data: Within the assay, amplification of reference gene primers was used to estimate how many nucleated cells each sample contained. To quantify the absolute abundance of each unique TCRbeta CDR3 rearrangement, sequence reads were collapsed and filtered. For each sample, productive Simpson clonality was calculated by taking the square root of Simpson's diversity index across productive rearrangements. Drawn from immuneACCESS, this table holds only the in-frame rearrangements with V and J called that TCRdb kept. Clones are partly lost; checked studies trace under half to an unresolved V gene and leave the rest unexplained. The V and J calls and clone size were taken over from that table, and D and trimming were inferred from the DNA. In all, the sample holds 200,000 to 250,000 clones, and 82% of those were seen once. Around 3.4% of the sample lies in the top ten.

What the research found in general, with its limitations: The quantity of clinical and demographic metadata differed by source and by participant and was supplied without curation.

Here the chain combines TRBV12-3 or TRBV12-4 and TRBJ1-6; the D gene cannot be named for sure. The sequence was collected from a woman aged 60-75 years who had recovered from COVID-19. The specimen was PBMCs or T cells enriched from blood (not recorded which). The nucleotide sequence reads TGTGCCAGCAGTTTTATGGGCGATTCACCCCTCCACTTT. This gives the protein CASSFMGDSPLHF.